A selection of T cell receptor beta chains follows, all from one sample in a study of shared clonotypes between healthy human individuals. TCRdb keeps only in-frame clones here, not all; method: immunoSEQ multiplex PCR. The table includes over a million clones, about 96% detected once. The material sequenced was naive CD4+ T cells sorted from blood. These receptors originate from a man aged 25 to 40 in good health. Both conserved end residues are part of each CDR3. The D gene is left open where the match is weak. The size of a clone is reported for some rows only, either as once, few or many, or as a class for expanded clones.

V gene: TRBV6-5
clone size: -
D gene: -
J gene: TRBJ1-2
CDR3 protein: CASSYSIFIWGYTF
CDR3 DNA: TGTGCCAGCAGTTACTCGATCTTCATCTGGGGCTACACCTTC

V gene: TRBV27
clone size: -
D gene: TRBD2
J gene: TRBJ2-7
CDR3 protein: CASSLWEGYEQYF
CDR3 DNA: TGTGCCAGCAGTTTGTGGGAGGGCTACGAGCAGTACTTC

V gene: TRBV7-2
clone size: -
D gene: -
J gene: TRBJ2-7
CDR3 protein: CASSLALLKDRSYEQYF
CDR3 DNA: TGTGCCAGCAGCTTAGCGCTCCTAAAAGATCGCTCCTACGAGCAGTACTTC

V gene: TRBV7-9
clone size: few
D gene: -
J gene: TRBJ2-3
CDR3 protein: CASSLPDTQYF
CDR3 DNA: TGTGCCAGCAGCCTCCCCGATACGCAGTATTTT

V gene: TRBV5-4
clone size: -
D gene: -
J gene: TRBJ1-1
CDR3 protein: CASNVGGLQNTEAFF
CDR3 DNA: TGTGCCAGCAACGTGGGCGGCTTACAGAACACTGAAGCTTTCTTT

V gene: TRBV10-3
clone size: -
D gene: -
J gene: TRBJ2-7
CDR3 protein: CAISESMRGSYEQYF
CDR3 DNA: TGTGCCATCAGTGAGTCAATGAGGGGCTCCTACGAGCAGTACTTC

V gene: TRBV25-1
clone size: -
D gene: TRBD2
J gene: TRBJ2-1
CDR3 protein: CASRLAGISYNEQFF
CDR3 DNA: TGTGCCAGCCGACTAGCGGGAATATCCTACAATGAGCAGTTCTTC

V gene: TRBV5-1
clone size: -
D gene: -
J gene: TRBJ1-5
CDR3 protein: CASSLFGGDQPQHF
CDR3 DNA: TGCGCCAGCAGCTTGTTCGGGGGTGATCAGCCCCAGCATTTT

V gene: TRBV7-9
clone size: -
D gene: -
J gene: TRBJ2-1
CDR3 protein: CASSYAGIANEQFF
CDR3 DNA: TGTGCCAGCAGTTACGCAGGGATAGCGAATGAGCAGTTCTTC

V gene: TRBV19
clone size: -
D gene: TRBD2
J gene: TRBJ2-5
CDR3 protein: CASSLGTTQTQYF
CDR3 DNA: TGTGCCAGTAGTCTTGGGACTACCCAGACCCAGTACTTC

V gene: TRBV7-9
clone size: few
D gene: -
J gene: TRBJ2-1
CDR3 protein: CASSLLRNEQFF
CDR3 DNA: TGTGCCAGCAGCTTACTCCGCAATGAGCAGTTCTTC

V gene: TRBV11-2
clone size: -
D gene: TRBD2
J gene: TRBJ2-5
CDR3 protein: CASSLDPGLRGEQYF
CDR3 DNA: TGTGCCAGCAGCTTAGATCCGGGACTACGGGGGGAGCAGTACTTC

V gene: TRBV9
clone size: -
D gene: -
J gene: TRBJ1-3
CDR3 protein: CASSVNSAGLGSGNTIYF
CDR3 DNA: TGTGCCAGCAGCGTAAATTCTGCGGGACTAGGCTCTGGAAACACCATATATTTT

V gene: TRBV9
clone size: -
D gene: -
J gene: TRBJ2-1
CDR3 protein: CASSAKVGDEQFF
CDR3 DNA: TGTGCCAGCAGCGCGAAGGTCGGCGATGAGCAGTTCTTC

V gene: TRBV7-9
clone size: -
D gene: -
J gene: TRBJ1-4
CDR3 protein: CASSLGRAPTNEKLFF
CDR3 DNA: TGTGCCAGCAGCTTGGGCAGGGCTCCAACTAATGAAAAACTGTTTTTT

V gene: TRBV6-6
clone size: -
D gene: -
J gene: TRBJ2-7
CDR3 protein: CASRGTPAYEQYF
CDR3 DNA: TGTGCCAGCAGGGGGACACCAGCCTACGAGCAGTACTTC

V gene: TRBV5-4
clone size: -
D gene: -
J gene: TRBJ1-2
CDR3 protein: CASSLAGVGGYGYTF
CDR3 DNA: TGTGCCAGCAGCTTGGCCGGGGTTGGAGGCTATGGCTACACCTTC

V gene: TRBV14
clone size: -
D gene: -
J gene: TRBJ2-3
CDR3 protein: CASSQLGDTQYF
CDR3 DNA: TGTGCCAGCAGCCAACTTGGAGATACGCAGTATTTT

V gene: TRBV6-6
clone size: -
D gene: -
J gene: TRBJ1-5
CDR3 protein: CASNPASQPQHF
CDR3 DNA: TGTGCCAGTAACCCTGCATCACAGCCCCAGCATTTT

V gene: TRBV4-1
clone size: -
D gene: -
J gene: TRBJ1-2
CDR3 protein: CASSPSPGRYGYTF
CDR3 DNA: TGCGCCAGCAGCCCCTCCCCAGGGAGGTATGGCTACACCTTC

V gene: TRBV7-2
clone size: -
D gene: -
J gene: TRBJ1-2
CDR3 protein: CASSFRQPNYGYTF
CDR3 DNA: TGTGCCAGCAGCTTTAGACAGCCTAACTATGGCTACACCTTC

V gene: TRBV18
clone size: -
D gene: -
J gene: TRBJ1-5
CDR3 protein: CASSPRMVGDLGQPQHF
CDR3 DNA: TGTGCCAGCTCACCACGGATGGTTGGGGACCTTGGCCAGCCCCAGCATTTT

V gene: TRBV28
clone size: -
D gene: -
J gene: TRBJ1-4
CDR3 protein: CASSLRRTTNEKLFF
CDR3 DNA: TGTGCCAGCAGTTTAAGGCGGACAACTAATGAAAAACTGTTTTTT

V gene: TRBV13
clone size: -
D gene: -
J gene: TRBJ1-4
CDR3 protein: CASSLWVGGEKLFF
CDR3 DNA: TGTGCCAGCAGCTTATGGGTTGGAGGTGAAAAACTGTTTTTT

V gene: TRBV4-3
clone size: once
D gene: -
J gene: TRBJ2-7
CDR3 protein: CASSQVPGVYEQYF
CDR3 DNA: TGCGCCAGCAGCCAAGTTCCAGGAGTTTACGAGCAGTACTTC

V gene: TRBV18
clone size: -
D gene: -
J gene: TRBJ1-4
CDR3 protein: CASSPRTGEGRKFEKLFF
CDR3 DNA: TGTGCCAGCTCCCCGAGAACCGGGGAAGGCCGAAAGTTCGAAAAACTGTTTTTT

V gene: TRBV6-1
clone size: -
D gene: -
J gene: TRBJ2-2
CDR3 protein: CASRRGSPGELFF
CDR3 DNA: TGTGCCAGCCGACGGGGAAGCCCCGGGGAGCTGTTTTTT

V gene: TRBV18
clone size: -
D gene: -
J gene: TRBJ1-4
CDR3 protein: CASSPKGVEKLFF
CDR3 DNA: TGTGCCAGCTCACCAAAGGGGGTTGAAAAACTGTTTTTT

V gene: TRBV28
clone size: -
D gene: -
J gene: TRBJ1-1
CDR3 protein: CASSSEYTFAEAFF
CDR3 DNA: TGTGCCAGCAGTTCCGAATATACTTTCGCTGAAGCTTTCTTT

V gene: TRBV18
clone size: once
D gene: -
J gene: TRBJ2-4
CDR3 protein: CASSPPSGAKNIQYF
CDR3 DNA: TGTGCCAGCTCACCACCCTCGGGGGCCAAAAACATTCAGTACTTC

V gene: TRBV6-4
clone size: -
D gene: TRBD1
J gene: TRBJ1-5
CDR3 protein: CASSLRQGHQPQHF
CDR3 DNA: TGTGCCAGCAGCCTCAGACAGGGACATCAGCCCCAGCATTTT

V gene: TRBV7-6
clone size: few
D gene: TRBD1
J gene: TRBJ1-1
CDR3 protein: CASSLAGTGIAEAFF
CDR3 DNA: TGTGCCAGCAGCTTAGCGGGGACAGGGATCGCTGAAGCTTTCTTT

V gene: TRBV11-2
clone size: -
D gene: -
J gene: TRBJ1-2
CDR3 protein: CASSPQRAGRIYGYTF
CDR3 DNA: TGTGCCAGCAGCCCTCAGAGGGCGGGACGGATCTATGGCTACACCTTC

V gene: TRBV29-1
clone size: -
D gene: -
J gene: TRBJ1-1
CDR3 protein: CSVAGAEKGDTEAFF
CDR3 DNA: TGCAGCGTGGCCGGGGCAGAGAAAGGGGACACTGAAGCTTTCTTT

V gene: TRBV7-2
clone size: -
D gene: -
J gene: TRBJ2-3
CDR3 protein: CASSWKGRDTQYF
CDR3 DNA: TGTGCCAGCAGCTGGAAGGGACGGGATACGCAGTATTTT

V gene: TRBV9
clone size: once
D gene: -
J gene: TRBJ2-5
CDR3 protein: CASSGTPVETQYF
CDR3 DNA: TGTGCCAGCAGCGGGACCCCCGTCGAGACCCAGTACTTC

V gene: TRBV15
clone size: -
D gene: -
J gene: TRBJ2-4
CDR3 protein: CATRLVQYF
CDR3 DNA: TGTGCCACCAGACTTGTTCAGTACTTC

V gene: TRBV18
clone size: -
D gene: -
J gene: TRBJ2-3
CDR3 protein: CASSRTGTDTQYF
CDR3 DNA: TGTGCCAGCTCAAGGACAGGCACAGATACGCAGTATTTT

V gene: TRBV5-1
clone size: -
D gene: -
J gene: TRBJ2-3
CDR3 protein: CASSSTTSTDTQYF
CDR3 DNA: TGCGCCAGCAGCTCGACAACTAGCACAGATACGCAGTATTTT

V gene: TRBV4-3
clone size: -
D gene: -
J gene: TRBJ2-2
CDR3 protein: CANGGTLNTGELFF
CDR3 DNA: TGCGCCAACGGGGGCACTTTGAACACCGGGGAGCTGTTTTTT

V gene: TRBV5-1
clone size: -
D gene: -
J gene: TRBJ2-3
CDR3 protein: CASSQRHTSPDTQYF
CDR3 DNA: TGCGCCAGCAGCCAGAGGCACACTAGCCCAGATACGCAGTATTTT

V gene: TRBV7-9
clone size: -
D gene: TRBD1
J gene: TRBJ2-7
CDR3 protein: CASSLGSWGLGQRDEQYF
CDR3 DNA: TGTGCCAGCAGCTTGGGTAGTTGGGGTTTGGGACAGAGGGACGAGCAGTACTTC